These 17 T cell receptor beta chains were sequenced from one sample in a study of cytomegalovirus exposure and HLA in healthy donors. The PCR used 60 Vbeta and 13 Jbeta primers. Repertoires were generated with immunoSEQ multiplex PCR, while TCRdb's copy carries only in-frame clones and drops some. The sample has about 150,000 clones, about a tenth seen once. The sample consisted of PBMCs. These receptors were obtained from a male donor in good health and CMV-seronegative.

This clone was picked up a small number of times. This chain connects TRBV28 to TRBJ2-4, with D tentatively TRBD2 (7 bases). V lost 8 bases, J lost 4 bases, and 12 bases lay in between. Germline loops: CDR1 MDHEN, CDR2 SYDVKM. This CDR3 is built from 13 residues. The CDR3 region has the DNA TGTGCCAGCGGGGGGGCCGGGAAAAACATTCAGTACTTC. This gives the protein CASGGAGKNIQYF.

The chain has TRBV28 and TRBJ2-5; 11 bases agree with TRBD1. The germline V gene has CDR1 MDHEN and CDR2 SYDVKM. The CDR3 runs to 16 residues. J was trimmed by 4 bases and V by 5 bases; bases with no gene match: 9. This CDR3 reads CASSRWTGGRGETQYF. CDR3 nucleotides: TGTGCCAGCAGTAGATGGACAGGGGGCAGGGGAGAGACCCAGTACTTC.

This clone has just a few counts. The chain carries TRBV5-1 and TRBJ2-5, with TRBD2 identical over 10 bases. The CDR3 loop spans 14 amino acids. V was pared by 4 bases and J by 7 bases, with 7 bases of the junction left unmatched. The V gene's germline CDR1 is SGHRS and CDR2 YFSETQ. The DNA of the CDR3 is TGCGCCAGCAGCCTGACTAGCGGGTCACGGACCCAGTACTTC. Amino acids: CASSLTSGSRTQYF.

V and J are TRBV6-1 and TRBJ1-2, with D tentatively TRBD1 (5 bases). From germline, CDR1 is MNHNS and CDR2 SASEGT. This CDR3 is 16 amino acids long. V gave up 1 base and J gave up 0 bases, with 12 bases separating them. CDR3 coding DNA: TGTGCCAGCAGTGAAGTTGCGAGACAGCCTAACTATGGCTACACCTTC. Translated: CASSEVARQPNYGYTF.

This clone was picked up a small number of times. The J gene is TRBJ2-7, the V gene TRBV28; 9 bases agree with TRBD1. The CDR3 contains 15 residues. The germline CDR1 and CDR2 sequences are MDHEN and SYDVKM. After removal of 5 bases from V and 4 bases from J, the junction contained 9 bases not matched to a gene. CDR3 amino acids: CASSQVGTGLYEQYF. Written as DNA, the CDR3 is TGTGCCAGCAGTCAAGTCGGGACAGGGCTGTACGAGCAGTACTTC.

The V call is TRBV18, the J call TRBJ2-7, with D possibly TRBD1 on 5 matching bases. The CDR3 totals 15 residues. The V and J ends lost 0 bases and 4 bases respectively, with 13 bases between them. Germline V gene lookup returns CDR1 KGHSH and CDR2 LQKENI. CDR3 nucleotide sequence: TGTGCCAGCTCACCACCGTCCAAACCAGGGTACGAGCAGTACTTC. Amino acid sequence: CASSPPSKPGYEQYF.

This clone has a handful of counts. The chain uses TRBV19 and TRBJ1-2; tentative D call: TRBD1 (5 bases). This CDR3 is built from 15 residues. The V gene lost 5 bases and the J gene lost 7 bases, with 20 bases spanning the gap. The germline gives CDR1 LNHDA, CDR2 SQIVND (reference sequence). The CDR3 region has the DNA TGTGCCAGTAGTGGCCCGGACGTCCAGGGAGGTGGCTACACCTTC. Residues: CASSGPDVQGGGYTF.

V gene TRBV7-2 combines with J gene TRBJ2-2; possibly TRBD2 for D (7 bases). This CDR3 has 16 amino acids. Per the germline V gene, CDR1 is SGHTA and CDR2 is FQGNSA. V gave up 4 bases and J gave up 5 bases, with 17 bases separating them. In DNA form, the CDR3 reads TGTGCCAGCAGCTGGGGCGGGGGCCTGGGGACCGGGGAGCTGTTTTTT. This sequence encodes CASSWGGGLGTGELFF.

This clone was recorded a few times. Other nucleotide sequences in the sample specify the same CDR3. The chain links TRBV7-2 to TRBJ2-1; 8 bases match TRBD1. Germline V CDR1 and CDR2: SGHTA, FQGNSA. V gave up 3 bases and J gave up 8 bases; unmatched junction bases: 9. The CDR3 consists of 15 residues. Here the CDR3 reads CASSFTGGRVDEQFF. CDR3 DNA: TGTGCCAGCAGCTTTACAGGGGGTCGGGTGGATGAGCAGTTCTTC.

This clone was seen a few times. This chain links TRBV29-1 with TRBJ2-3; D is undetermined. Germline V CDR1 and CDR2: SQVTM, ANQGSEA. Trimming pared 6 bases from V and 3 bases from J, leaving 10 bases between. The CDR3 consists of 12 residues. This CDR3 reads CSVARETDTQYF. DNA for the CDR3: TGCAGCGTAGCCCGTGAGACAGATACGCAGTATTTT.

The chain couples TRBV5-4 to TRBJ2-3; 9 bases align to TRBD2. Germline values: CDR1 SGHNT, CDR2 YYREEE (reference sequence). After removal of 0 bases from V and 0 bases from J, the junction contained 5 bases not matched to a gene. CDR3 length equals 17 residues. CDR3 bases: TGTGCCAGCAGCTTGGCCGTTGCGGGGGGGAGCACAGATACGCAGTATTTT. Translated: CASSLAVAGGSTDTQYF.

The chain recombines TRBV7-3 with TRBJ2-3, with 7 bases fitting TRBD2. The CDR3 sequence is 16 residues long. Unmatched junction bases numbered 8, after V lost 5 bases and J lost 0 bases. Germline values: CDR1 SGHTA, CDR2 FQGTGA. CDR3 region: CASSLSPGGSTDTQYF. The CDR3 nucleotides are TGTGCCAGCAGCCTCTCCCCGGGGGGTAGCACAGATACGCAGTATTTT.

This clone has only a few counts. The genes are TRBV7-2 and TRBJ1-1, with D possibly TRBD1 on 5 matching bases. The CDR3 is 14 residues long. The germline CDR1 and CDR2 sequences are SGHTA and FQGNSA. V lost 1 base and J 2 bases, leaving 8 bases between the germline ends. The CDR3 nucleotides read TGTGCCAGCAGCTTAGTAACAGGAAACACTGAAGCTTTCTTT. This translates into CASSLVTGNTEAFF.

This clone was observed a handful of times. The CDR3 nucleotides read TGTGCCAGCAGTCGAAGACAGGGAACGGCCGGGGAGCTGTTTTTT. Residues: CASSRRQGTAGELFF. This chain joins TRBV27 and TRBJ2-2; 7 positions agree with TRBD1. CDR3 length equals 15 residues. Germline V lookup: CDR1 MNHEY, CDR2 SMNVEV (reference sequence). Trimming took 5 bases from V and 6 from J; bases not matched to a gene: 9.

This clone has just a few counts. V usage is TRBV5-4 and J usage is TRBJ2-7, with 7 bases that match TRBD1. This CDR3 is 13 amino acids long. The V gene's germline CDR1 is SGHNT and CDR2 YYREEE (reference sequence). The trim removed 4 bases at V and 6 bases at J, leaving 7 bases unmatched. The CDR3 nucleotides read TGTGCCAGCAGCCAAAAGACAGGGAGCGAGCAGTACTTC. This sequence encodes CASSQKTGSEQYF. The full variable domain, in which reference TRBV5-4 and TRBJ2-7 provide the parts outside the CDR3, is ETGVTQSPTHLIKTRGQQVTLRCSSQSGHNTVSWYQQALGQGPQFIFQYYREEENGRGNFPPRFSGLQFPNYSSELNVNALELDDSALYLCASSQKTGSEQYFGPGTRLTVT.

This clone turned up a few times. The chain links TRBV28 to TRBJ2-7, with a possible D match to TRBD1 (6 bases). The germline V and J ends were trimmed by 8 bases and 3 bases, with 17 bases remaining between them. Per the germline V gene, CDR1 is MDHEN and CDR2 is SYDVKM. The CDR3 is 14 amino acids. The CDR3 DNA sequence: TGTGCCAGCGGAAACCGGCAGGGGCACTACGAGCAGTACTTC. It encodes CASGNRQGHYEQYF.

The chain joins TRBV9 to TRBJ2-5; D is possibly TRBD2 (6 bases). The CDR3 spans 15 residues. CDR1 SGDLS and CDR2 YYNGEE come from the germline V gene. The V end lost 4 bases, the J end lost 5 bases, and 18 bases lay between the germline ends. DNA for the CDR3: TGTGCCAGCAGCTCCCGGGACTCCTCCGGGGAGACCCAGTACTTC. Amino acid sequence: CASSSRDSSGETQYF.